These 3 T cell receptor beta chains came from one sample sequenced in a study of T cell clonality in common variable immunodeficiency. Libraries were prepared by immunoSEQ multiplex PCR; TCRdb keeps only in-frame clonotypes and omits some of them. The sample includes around 55,000 clones, none of them occurring once. Input material: peripheral blood mononuclear cells. The receptors shown here come from a person aged 18-70 years in good health.

In this sample, this clone turned up many times. The read ends 3 residues before the CDR3 terminus; that terminus is restored from the germline J gene. The V call is TRBV7-2, the J call TRBJ1-2, with D tentatively TRBD1 (5 bases). Trimming took off 4 bases at V and 5 bases at J, with 8 bases between the two ends. This CDR3 is built from 12 residues. CDR1 and CDR2 (germline): SGHTA, FQGNSA. The CDR3 DNA, read in part, is TGTGCCAGCAGCTCGCAGGGATATGGC. The encoded protein is CASSSQGYG. The CDR3 in its entirety is CASSSQGYGYTF. Complete variable domain (other parts from reference TRBV7-2 and TRBJ1-2): GAGVSQSPSNKVTEKGKDVELRCDPISGHTALYWYRQSLGQGLEFLIYFQGNSAPDKSGLPSDRFSAERTGGSVSTLTIQRTQQEDSAVYLCASSSQGYGYTFGSGTRLTVV.

This clone was seen repeatedly, ten times or more. The read is 3 residues too short to cover the CDR3 end, so that end is filled in from the germline J gene. V and J are TRBV11-2 and TRBJ2-1; perhaps TRBD2 as D (6 bases). V lost 1 base, J lost 7 bases, and 14 bases lay in between. From germline, CDR1 is SGHAT and CDR2 FQNNGV. The CDR3 covers 15 residues. The CDR3 DNA, read in part, is TGTGCCAGCAGCTTAGTTGTCGTTGGGGGGAATGAG. It encodes CASSLVVVGGNE. From start to end, the CDR3 is CASSLVVVGGNEQFF.

This clone was detected many times. The observed sequence ends 3 residues before the CDR3 terminus, with the missing tail filled in from the germline J gene. This chain links TRBV18 with TRBJ2-7, with 11 bases matching TRBD1. The germline CDR1 and CDR2 sequences are KGHSH and LQKENI. The junction had 8 bases not matched to a gene; V was cut back by 2 bases and J by 2 bases. This CDR3 spans 17 amino acids. This CDR3 is CASSPGLPGQGAYEQYF. The part of the CDR3 DNA that was read is TGTGCCAGCTCACCAGGGCTGCCGGGACAGGGGGCCTACGAG.